This is a list of T cell receptor beta chains from one sample in a study of blood T cell repertoires in COVID-19. Data came from immunoSEQ multiplex PCR; TCRdb stores just in-frame clones and leaves some out. Counted here are tens of thousands of clones, about 94% occurring once; the ten biggest clones make up around 5.2%. Sequencing was performed on peripheral blood. The receptors were sampled from a human donor in a cohort sampled during active COVID-19. CDR3s include the opening cysteine and the closing phenylalanine or tryptophan. A D gene is named only where the DNA matches it firmly. Clone size appears in some rows only: once, few, many, or a class for an expanded clone.

j_call d_call v_call cdr3_length clone_size cdr3_aa cdr3_nt
TRBJ2-7 NA TRBV2 13 NA CASSGWASYEQYF TGTGCCAGCAGTGGTTGGGCCTCCTACGAGCAGTACTTC
TRBJ1-2 NA TRBV19 14 NA CASGGGTTYYGYTF TGTGCCAGCGGCGGGGGCACGACCTACTATGGCTACACCTTC
TRBJ2-5 NA TRBV25-1 13 NA CASSRSGVKTQYF TGTGCCAGCAGCCGATCAGGGGTTAAGACCCAGTACTTC
TRBJ1-5 NA TRBV9 15 once CASSVEGVGNQPQHF TGTGCCAGCAGCGTAGAAGGGGTCGGCAATCAGCCCCAGCATTTT
TRBJ2-2 NA TRBV29-1 14 once CSVVVGLRPGELFF TGCAGCGTTGTAGTGGGCCTCCGCCCCGGGGAGCTGTTTTTT
TRBJ1-6 TRBD1 TRBV4-1 17 NA CASSHLNLDRASSPLHF TGCGCCAGCAGCCACCTAAACTTGGACAGGGCCAGCTCACCCCTCCACTTT
TRBJ2-1 TRBD2 TRBV6-5 15 NA CASTTRLIAGGEQFF TGTGCCAGCACAACCCGCCTGATCGCGGGAGGCGAGCAGTTCTTC
TRBJ2-1 NA TRBV27 17 NA CASSHPPLESSYNEQFF TGTGCCAGCAGTCACCCCCCCTTAGAGAGCTCCTACAATGAGCAGTTCTTC
TRBJ2-2 TRBD1 TRBV3-1/TRBV3-2 18 NA CASSQSLGTGARTGELFF TGTGCCAGCAGCCAATCTCTCGGGACAGGGGCGAGGACCGGGGAGCTGTTTTTT
TRBJ1-2 NA TRBV19 15 NA CASSNTAGANYGYTF TGTGCCAGTAGTAATACGGCAGGGGCTAACTATGGCTACACCTTC
TRBJ2-7 NA TRBV4-1 15 NA CASSPLGLTPHEQYF TGCGCCAGCAGCCCTTTAGGACTAACCCCCCACGAGCAGTACTTC
TRBJ2-7 NA TRBV5-1 13 NA CASSFREFYEQYF TGCGCCAGCAGCTTCAGGGAATTTTACGAGCAGTACTTC
TRBJ1-3 NA TRBV27 18 NA CASSLTREGLSSGNTIYF TGTGCCAGCAGTTTAACGAGGGAAGGGCTGAGCTCTGGAAACACCATATATTTT